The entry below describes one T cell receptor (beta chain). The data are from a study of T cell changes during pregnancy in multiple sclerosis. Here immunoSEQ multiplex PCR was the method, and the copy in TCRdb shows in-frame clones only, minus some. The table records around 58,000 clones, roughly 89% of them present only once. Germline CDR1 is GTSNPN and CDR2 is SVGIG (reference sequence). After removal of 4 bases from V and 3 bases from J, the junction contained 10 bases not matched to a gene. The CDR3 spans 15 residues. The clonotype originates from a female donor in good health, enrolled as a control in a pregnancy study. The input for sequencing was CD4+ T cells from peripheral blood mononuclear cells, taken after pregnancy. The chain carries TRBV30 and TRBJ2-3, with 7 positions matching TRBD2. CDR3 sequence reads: CAWKSSGTRTDTQYF. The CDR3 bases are TGTGCCTGGAAGTCTAGCGGCACAAGAACAGATACGCAGTATTTT.